One and the same sample provided the 8 T cell receptor beta chains below, sequenced in a study of T cell responses to AZD1222 COVID-19 vaccine. TCRdb's table, derived via immunoSEQ multiplex PCR, lists solely in-frame clones and lacks some. This sample yields fewer than 140,000 clones, of which about 90% are seen a single time; 6.5% to 10% belongs to the top ten. Sequences were derived from peripheral blood, sampled 28 days after the second AZD1222 dose. The receptor source for this set is an adult who received the AZD1222 COVID-19 vaccine.

The CDR3 DNA is TGTGCCAGCAGCTTGGGGCAGGTATCCTACGAGCAGTACTTC. The encoded protein is CASSLGQVSYEQYF. This sequence joins TRBV5-4 and TRBJ2-7; no definite D call. Germline V lookup: CDR1 SGHNT, CDR2 YYREEE (reference sequence). V was clipped by 0 bases and J by 1 base, with 8 bases between them. This CDR3 comprises 14 residues.

The genes are TRBV11-1 and TRBJ1-6; no definite D call. The CDR3 is 14 amino acids. V lost 5 bases and J 4 bases, leaving 9 bases between the germline ends. Germline loops: CDR1 SGHAT, CDR2 FQDESV (reference sequence). The CDR3 DNA is TGTGCCAGCAGCGCGGACGGGTATAATTCACCCCTCCACTTT. Encoded protein: CASSADGYNSPLHF. The whole variable domain, remainder taken from reference TRBV11-1 and TRBJ1-6, is EAEVAQSPRYKITEKSQAVAFWCDPISGHATLYWYRQILGQGPELLVQFQDESVVDDSQLPKDRFSAERLKGVDSTLKIQPAELGDSAMYLCASSADGYNSPLHFGNGTRLTVT.

J is TRBJ1-5 and V is TRBV18; a possible D gene is TRBD1 (6 bases). V was pared by 3 bases and J by 7 bases, with 25 bases between. CDR3 length: 18 amino acids. Germline CDR1 and CDR2: KGHSH and LQKENI. The CDR3 DNA follows: TGTGCCAGCTCACCCAAAGGACGACCCCGGGGGCTCGACCAGCCCCAGCATTTT. This translates into CASSPKGRPRGLDQPQHF. Complete variable domain (other parts from reference TRBV18 and TRBJ1-5): NAGVMQNPRHLVRRRGQEARLRCSPMKGHSHVYWYRQLPEEGLKFMVYLQKENIIDESGMPKERFSAEFPKEGPSILRIQQVVRGDSAAYFCASSPKGRPRGLDQPQHFGDGTRLSIL.

The count of this clone is one. V usage is TRBV30 and J usage is TRBJ1-4; D is uncertain. CDR1 GTSNPN and CDR2 SVGIG come from the germline V gene (reference sequence). The germline V and J ends were trimmed by 1 base and 11 bases, with 11 bases remaining between them. The CDR3 spans 12 residues. The CDR3 loop is CAWSELTPKLFF. CDR3 DNA sequence: TGTGCCTGGAGTGAATTGACACCCAAACTGTTTTTT.

CDR3 DNA: TGTGCCAGCAGTTGGAGCGGGGGGGTCGGGGATACGCAGTATTTT. As protein: CASSWSGGVGDTQYF. The chain employs TRBV27 and TRBJ2-3, with 10 nucleotides matching TRBD2. Germline V lookup: CDR1 MNHEY, CDR2 SMNVEV (reference sequence). The V segment lost 4 bases and the J segment 6 bases; nucleotides outside the gene matches: 7. The CDR3 is made up of 15 amino acids.

The chain joins TRBV2 to TRBJ2-5; possible D gene TRBD1, 6 bases. V dropped 6 bases and J dropped 1 base, with 12 bases sitting between them. Per the germline V gene, CDR1 is SNHLY and CDR2 is FYNNEI. CDR3 length: 14 residues. The CDR3 DNA reads as TGTGCCAGCAGCCTTTCAGGGGTCCAAGAGACCCAGTACTTC. Translation: CASSLSGVQETQYF. Full variable domain (missing parts from reference TRBV2 and TRBJ2-5): EPEVTQTPSHQVTQMGQEVILRCVPISNHLYFYWYRQILGQKVEFLVSFYNNEISEKSEIFDDQFSVERPDGSNFTLKIRSTKLEDSAMYFCASSLSGVQETQYFGPGTRLLVL.

This clone was detected only once. V usage is TRBV6-2 or TRBV6-3 and J usage is TRBJ2-2, with D perhaps being TRBD1 or TRBD2 (6 bases each). Germline V gene data show CDR1 as MNHEY and CDR2 as SVGEGT. V was cut by 6 bases and J by 6 bases, with 17 bases left in between. CDR3 size: 15 residues. The CDR3 region has the DNA TGTGCCAGCAGCCGAGGGGGGAGTTTGTCCGGGGAGCTGTTTTTT. Protein: CASSRGGSLSGELFF.

J is TRBJ1-5 and V is TRBV28, with 7 bases that match TRBD1. The CDR3 consists of 17 residues. V dropped 7 bases and J dropped 4; count of bases not matched to a gene: 16. Germline CDR1 reads MDHEN; CDR2 reads SYDVKM. Written as DNA, the CDR3 is TGTGCCAGCAATCGCCTTCCTTGGGACAGAGGGAATCAGCCCCAGCATTTT. It translates to CASNRLPWDRGNQPQHF.